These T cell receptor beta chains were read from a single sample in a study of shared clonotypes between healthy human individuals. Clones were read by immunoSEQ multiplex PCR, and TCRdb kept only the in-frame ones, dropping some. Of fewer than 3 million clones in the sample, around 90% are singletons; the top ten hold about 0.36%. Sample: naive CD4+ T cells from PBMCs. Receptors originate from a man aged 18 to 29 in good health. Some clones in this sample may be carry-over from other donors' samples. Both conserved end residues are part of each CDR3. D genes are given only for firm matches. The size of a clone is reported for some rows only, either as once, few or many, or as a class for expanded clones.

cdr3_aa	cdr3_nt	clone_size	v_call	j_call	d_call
CASITSGHGYTF	TGTGCCAGTATTACAAGTGGCCATGGCTACACCTTC	.	TRBV28	TRBJ1-2	.
CASSRKTGSRETQYF	TGTGCCAGCAGCCGAAAGACAGGGTCCCGAGAGACCCAGTACTTC	.	TRBV5-6	TRBJ2-5	TRBD1
CASSPTSGRALNEQFF	TGCGCCAGCAGCCCGACTAGCGGGAGGGCCCTTAATGAGCAGTTCTTC	.	TRBV5-1	TRBJ2-1	TRBD2
CASSPSERDTIYF	TGTGCCAGCTCACCATCGGAGAGAGACACCATATATTTT	.	TRBV18	TRBJ1-3	.
CASSAYSDFMNTEAFF	TGTGCCAGCAGTGCGTATTCGGACTTCATGAACACTGAAGCTTTCTTT	.	TRBV6-1	TRBJ1-1	.
CAISESTRQPQHF	TGTGCCATCAGTGAGTCGACTAGGCAGCCCCAGCATTTT	once	TRBV10-3	TRBJ1-5	.
CASSFTSGSLNEQFF	TGCGCCAGCAGCTTCACTAGCGGGAGTTTGAATGAGCAGTTCTTC	.	TRBV5-1	TRBJ2-1	TRBD2
CASSSGSYNSPLHF	TGTGCCAGCAGCTCCGGCTCCTATAATTCACCCCTCCACTTT	.	TRBV7-8	TRBJ1-6	.
CASSRRDFGNEQFF	TGTGCCAGCAGCCGCCGGGACTTCGGGAATGAGCAGTTCTTC	.	TRBV5-4	TRBJ2-1	.
CASSSDRGRQPQHF	TGTGCCAGCAGTTCAGACAGGGGAAGGCAGCCCCAGCATTTT	.	TRBV28	TRBJ1-5	TRBD1
CASSPQGGNEQFF	TGTGCCAGCAGCCCCCAGGGGGGCAATGAGCAGTTCTTC	.	TRBV7-3	TRBJ2-1	.
CASSRGLAGGPGETQYF	TGCGCCAGCAGCAGAGGACTAGCGGGAGGGCCGGGAGAGACCCAGTACTTC	.	TRBV5-1	TRBJ2-5	TRBD2
CSVVGLRDTEAFF	TGCAGCGTTGTGGGCCTAAGGGACACTGAAGCTTTCTTT	.	TRBV29-1	TRBJ1-1	.
CASSSLAGEGYNEQFF	TGTGCCAGCAGTTCCCTAGCGGGAGAAGGGTACAATGAGCAGTTCTTC	.	TRBV27	TRBJ2-1	TRBD2
CASSIGQGPSRGEQFF	TGTGCCAGCAGCATCGGACAGGGACCTTCAAGGGGTGAGCAGTTCTTC	once	TRBV11-3	TRBJ2-1	TRBD1
CASSVPGSSSYEQYF	TGTGCCAGCAGTGTGCCGGGCTCCTCCTCCTACGAGCAGTACTTC	.	TRBV27	TRBJ2-7	.
CASSLFAGANTEAFF	TGTGCCAGCAGTTTATTCGCAGGGGCGAACACTGAAGCTTTCTTT	.	TRBV27	TRBJ1-1	.
CASSSTSGTGEQYF	TGTGCCAGCAGCTCGACTAGCGGGACTGGCGAGCAGTACTTC	.	TRBV5-4	TRBJ2-7	TRBD2
CASRAPGTGREKLFF	TGTGCCAGCAGGGCCCCCGGGACAGGGAGGGAAAAACTGTTTTTT	.	TRBV6-1	TRBJ1-4	TRBD1
CASSRGTGGLEQYF	TGCGCCAGCAGCCGTGGGACAGGAGGTCTCGAGCAGTACTTC	.	TRBV5-1	TRBJ2-7	TRBD1
CASSPQGAPHEQYF	TGTGCCAGTAGTCCGCAGGGGGCGCCCCACGAGCAGTACTTC	.	TRBV19	TRBJ2-7	TRBD1
CSVASGQGDSQPQHF	TGCAGCGTCGCCTCGGGACAGGGAGACAGTCAGCCCCAGCATTTT	few	TRBV29-1	TRBJ1-5	TRBD1
CASSSGQNEETQYF	TGCGCCAGCAGCTCGGGACAGAATGAAGAGACCCAGTACTTC	.	TRBV5-1	TRBJ2-5	TRBD1
CASSLTPEYEQYF	TGTGCCAGCAGCTTAACGCCAGAGTACGAGCAGTACTTC	.	TRBV7-3	TRBJ2-7	.
CASRHPGGREKLFF	TGTGCCAGCAGACATCCCGGGGGTAGAGAAAAACTGTTTTTT	.	TRBV7-9	TRBJ1-4	.
CASSTPLDRVRGYTF	TGTGCCAGCAGCACCCCGCTCGACAGGGTGAGGGGCTACACCTTC	.	TRBV6-5	TRBJ1-2	TRBD1
CASSFQSDTAQYF	TGTGCCAGCAGTTTCCAGTCCGACACAGCCCAGTATTTT	.	TRBV28	TRBJ2-3	.
CASKGGIDTGELFF	TGTGCCAGCAAGGGCGGGATTGACACCGGGGAGCTGTTTTTT	.	TRBV9	TRBJ2-2	.
CASTLGTQYF	TGTGCCAGTACCCTTGGTACGCAGTATTTT	once	TRBV19	TRBJ2-3	.